This TCR beta chain was observed in a study of a mutant IDH1 vaccine in newly diagnosed glioma. The overall study: Patients received vaccination from 4-6 weeks after radiotherapy alone, or with temozolomide cycles. The timing of visit V12 was week 35, and that of visit V13 was week 47.

The CDR3 runs to 16 residues. Per the germline V gene, CDR1 is SGHTA and CDR2 is FQGNSA. With 5 bases removed from V and 4 bases from J, the gap between germline ends came to 20 bases. Overall study findings and caveats: Vaccine-induced immune responses were detected in approximately 93% of patients.

As for this clone: The antigen is unknown.

Produced via immunoSEQ multiplex PCR; TCRdb's table is partial and in-frame only. The sample has 30,000 to 40,000 clones, 82% seen once. Sample time point: week 35, safety follow-up. What each vaccine dose contained was 300 ug of mutant IDH1 20-mer peptide, accompanied by topical imiquimod. New WHO grade 3 or 4 astrocytomas that were IDH1-mutant and ATRX-lost had been found in donors. Source: PBMCs, taken from a glioma patient whose treatment included an IDH1 peptide vaccine. The clonotype comes from a woman aged 18-29 years with glioma. The chain is built from TRBV7-2 and TRBJ1-2, with TRBD1 as a possible D gene (5 bases). CDR3 DNA sequence: TGTGCCAGCAGCCTCGGGTTATCGGGACTCCGCTATGGCTACACCTTC. Residues: CASSLGLSGLRYGYTF.